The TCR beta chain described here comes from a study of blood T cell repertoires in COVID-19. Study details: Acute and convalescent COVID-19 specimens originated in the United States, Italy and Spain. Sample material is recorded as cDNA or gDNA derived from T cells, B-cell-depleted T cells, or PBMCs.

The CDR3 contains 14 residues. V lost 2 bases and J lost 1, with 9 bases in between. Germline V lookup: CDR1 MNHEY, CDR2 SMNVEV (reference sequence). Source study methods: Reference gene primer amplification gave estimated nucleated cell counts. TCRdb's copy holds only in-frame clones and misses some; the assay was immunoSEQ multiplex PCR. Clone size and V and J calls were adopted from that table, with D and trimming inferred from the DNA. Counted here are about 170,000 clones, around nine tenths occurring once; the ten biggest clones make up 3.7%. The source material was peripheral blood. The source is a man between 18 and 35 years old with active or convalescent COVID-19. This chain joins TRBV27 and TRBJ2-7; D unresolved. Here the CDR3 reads CASSLRQVSYEQYF. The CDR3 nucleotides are TGTGCCAGCAGTTTACGGCAGGTTTCCTACGAGCAGTACTTC.